This T cell receptor (beta chain) originates from a study of T cells expressing NK-cell markers. Study-level background: The sequencing cohort of eight donors included seven HCMV-seropositive individuals and one seronegative individual.

For TCR beta, cDNA was produced by 5'RACE template switching with UMIs. From the 5' RACE reads, TCRdb lists one entry per CDR3 protein and no DNA. Its table lists about 440,000 distinct CDR3 sequences. The germline gives CDR1 SEHNR, CDR2 FQNEAQ (reference sequence). This CDR3 spans 15 amino acids. This chain uses TRBV7-9 with TRBJ1-1. The receptor was isolated from a woman aged 18 to 75 in good health. The sequenced sample was blood T cells: a sorted CD56 or NKG2C T cell subset, CD4+ or CD8+ T cells, or bulk PBMC T cells (not recorded which). The CDR3 loop is CASSPSRGTNTEAFF.